This T cell receptor (beta chain) comes out of a study of response to subunit inactivated influenza vaccine. Study conclusions and caveats: New T cells are recruited in small numbers by each seasonal influenza vaccination, according to the authors' suggestion.

With 7 bases removed from V and 7 bases from J, the gap between germline ends came to 11 bases. The germline V gene encodes CDR1 LGHNA and CDR2 YSLEER. The CDR3 totals 11 residues. Regarding this clonotype: Its antigen is unidentified.

TCRdb re-analysed the RT-PCR reads in MiXCR, keeping a single row per CDR3 protein. The table lists around 480,000 distinct CDR3 sequences, approximately 15% of them singletons, with less than 4% in the top ten. This TCR was sampled from a man aged 50 to 75 who received an inactivated influenza vaccine. The rearrangement joins TRBV4-3 to TRBJ2-7; D is perhaps TRBD2 (6 bases). The sample here was CD4+ T cells sorted from PBMCs, taken 23 months after vaccination. The CDR3: CASTQEGEQYF. In DNA form, the CDR3 reads TGCGCCAGCACCCAGGAGGGGGAGCAGTACTTC.